This is a list of T cell receptor beta chains from one sample in a study of T cell repertoires in cytomegalovirus infection. TCRdb ran MiXCR on the reads and lists one entry per CDR3 protein. The sample includes 100,000 to 150,000 distinct CDR3 sequences, about 10% seen only once; the top ten take 10%. What was sequenced was PBMCs. The receptor set was obtained from a human donor in good health (CMV status not recorded). Some clones in this sample may be carry-over from other donors' samples. Both conserved end residues are part of each CDR3. D genes are given only for firm matches. Clone size, where shown, is once, few, many, or a class for clones that have expanded.

v_call	d_call	cdr3_length	j_call	clone_size	cdr3_nt	cdr3_aa
TRBV20-1	-	14	TRBJ2-7	few	TGCAGTGCTACGGGACTTACGAGCTCCTACGAGCAGTACTTC	CSATGLTSSYEQYF
TRBV12-3/TRBV12-4	-	15	TRBJ1-5	many	TGTGCCAGCAGTTTATCGGGGGCGGCTGAACAGCCCCAGCATTTT	CASSLSGAAEQPQHF
TRBV12-3/TRBV12-4	-	12	TRBJ2-7	many	TGTGCCAGCAGTCAGAACAGGGTCGAGCAGTACTTC	CASSQNRVEQYF
TRBV6-2/TRBV6-3	TRBD1	16	TRBJ1-1	many	TGTGCCAGCAGTTACGGGACAGGGAGGGAGTATGCTGAAGCTTTCTTT	CASSYGTGREYAEAFF
TRBV9	TRBD2	16	TRBJ2-3	many	TGTGCCAGCAGCGTTTCCGGGACTAGCGGGGGAGATACGCAGTATTTT	CASSVSGTSGGDTQYF
TRBV2	-	14	TRBJ1-2	many	TGTGCCAGCAGGCCCCTCCAGGGGCTCTATGGCTACACCTTC	CASRPLQGLYGYTF
TRBV5-5	TRBD2	16	TRBJ2-7	few	TGTGCCAGCAGCTTGAGAGTAGGACTAGCGTTCGACGAGCAGTACTTC	CASSLRVGLAFDEQYF
TRBV12-3/TRBV12-4	-	13	TRBJ1-2	many	TGTGCCAGCAGTTACCACAGGGAAGGTGGCTACACCTTC	CASSYHREGGYTF
TRBV15	-	16	TRBJ1-3	many	TGTGCCACCAGCAGAGATCGTAGGTCGGCGGAGGACACCATATATTTT	CATSRDRRSAEDTIYF
TRBV6-6	-	11	TRBJ1-2	few	TGTGCCAGCCGGGACGTCCAGGGCTACACCTTC	CASRDVQGYTF
TRBV12-3/TRBV12-4	TRBD2	15	TRBJ2-7	many	TGTGCCAGCAGCCAGCCTAGCGGGGGGGTCTACGAGCAGTACTTC	CASSQPSGGVYEQYF
TRBV2	TRBD2	14	TRBJ2-3	-	TGTGCCAGCCTCCCCGGGGGGTTCCCAGATACGCAGTATTTT	CASLPGGFPDTQYF
TRBV2	TRBD2	18	TRBJ2-5	few	TGTGCCAGCAGCGCCGGGACTAGCGGGGGGATTACCGGGGGGACCCAGTACTTC	CASSAGTSGGITGGTQYF
TRBV2	TRBD1	16	TRBJ1-6	-	TGTGCCAGCAGTGATCCGGGACAGGGGGACAATTCACCCCTCCACTTT	CASSDPGQGDNSPLHF
TRBV10-3	TRBD1	18	TRBJ2-3	once	TGTGCCATCAGTGAGTCGTTTTCGGTAGGGACAGACCCAGATACGCAGTATTTT	CAISESFSVGTDPDTQYF
TRBV6-2/TRBV6-3	-	15	TRBJ2-1	many	TGTGCCAGCAGAGGTAGCGGAGGCTCCTACAATGAGCAGTTCTTC	CASRGSGGSYNEQFF
TRBV19	TRBD1	15	TRBJ1-5	-	TGTGCCAGTAGTATGGACAGGGGACGTAATCAGCCCCCGCATTTT	CASSMDRGRNQPPHF
TRBV5-1	-	14	TRBJ2-1	many	TGCGCCAGCAACTTTGACACACTTTACAATGAGCAGTTCTTC	CASNFDTLYNEQFF
TRBV29-1	-	11	TRBJ2-1	few	TGCAGCGGTACAATAGGCCATGAGCAGTTCTTC	CSGTIGHEQFF
TRBV7-6	TRBD2	14	TRBJ2-7	many	TGTGCCAGCAGCCAAGGATGGCGGGAGTACGAGCAGTACTTC	CASSQGWREYEQYF
TRBV19	TRBD1	14	TRBJ2-7	many	TGTGCCAGTAGCTCTCCCGGGACAGGGTACGAGCAGTACTTC	CASSSPGTGYEQYF
TRBV19	-	14	TRBJ1-2	many	TGTGCCAGTAGGACCCCTGCAGGCAACTATGGCTACACCTTC	CASRTPAGNYGYTF
TRBV11-3	-	15	TRBJ1-3	few	TGTGCCAGCAGCTTAGATCCGGGGCAAGGAAACACCATATATTTT	CASSLDPGQGNTIYF
TRBV7-8	TRBD1	15	TRBJ2-7	many	TGTGCCAGCAGCTCTACCGGGACAGGGACCTACGAGCAGTACTTC	CASSSTGTGTYEQYF
TRBV20-1	-	15	TRBJ1-5	-	TGCAGTGTCTTGGTCCCGGACAGAAGCAATCAGCCCCAGCATTTT	CSVLVPDRSNQPQHF
TRBV6-5	-	14	TRBJ2-5	many	TGTGCCAGCAGTTACAGCCTAGCGACGGAGACCCAGTACTTC	CASSYSLATETQYF
TRBV20-1	TRBD1	14	TRBJ2-2	many	TGCAGTGCAAAACCCGGACAGGCCCACGGGGAGCTGTTTTTT	CSAKPGQAHGELFF
TRBV29-1	-	15	TRBJ2-1	few	TGCAGCGCGGGACTGGGGGGGCGCTCCTACAATGAGCAGTTCTTC	CSAGLGGRSYNEQFF
TRBV28	-	13	TRBJ1-1	many	TGTGCCAGCAGCCGGCTACTGAACACTGAAGCTTTCTTT	CASSRLLNTEAFF
TRBV10-2	-	13	TRBJ2-7	-	TGCGCCAGCAGTGGGGAGCTAGCCTACGAGCAGTACTTC	CASSGELAYEQYF
TRBV6-1	TRBD1	14	TRBJ1-6	many	TGTGCCAGCATCCTGGGACAGTATAATTCACCCCTCCACTTT	CASILGQYNSPLHF
TRBV20-1	-	16	TRBJ2-1	few	TGCAGTGCTGTAAGGACAACGAGGAGGTCCTACAATGAGCAGTTCTTC	CSAVRTTRRSYNEQFF
TRBV28	-	19	TRBJ1-5	few	TGTGCCAAAGCACCCCTCGTGTGGGGCTGTGTGGATAGCAATCAGCCCCAGCATTTT	CAKAPLVWGCVDSNQPQHF
TRBV12-3/TRBV12-4	TRBD1	18	TRBJ1-6	many	TGTGCCAGCAGCCGAGACAGGGACCCGAGCTCCTATAATTCACCCCTCCACTTT	CASSRDRDPSSYNSPLHF
TRBV5-1	TRBD1	16	TRBJ1-1	few	TGCGCCAGCAGCCTAAAACAGGGGACCCTGAACACTGAAGCTTTCTTT	CASSLKQGTLNTEAFF
TRBV12-3/TRBV12-4	-	16	TRBJ1-4	-	TGTGCCAGCAGTTTGCGCGGGGCCCAACCCCAAGAAAAACTGTTTTTT	CASSLRGAQPQEKLFF
TRBV2	TRBD2	14	TRBJ2-1	-	TGTGCCAGCAGGGGCTCCGGGGGGGCCAATGAGCAGTTCTTC	CASRGSGGANEQFF
TRBV20-1	TRBD2	16	TRBJ2-1	few	TGCAGTGCTAGAGCACAGCGGGGGGGCCTGAACAATGAGCAGTTCTTC	CSARAQRGGLNNEQFF
TRBV7-2	-	15	TRBJ2-3	many	TGTGCCAGCAGCTCACGACTAGGGGTTAGAGATACGCAGTATTTT	CASSSRLGVRDTQYF
TRBV5-4	TRBD1	13	TRBJ1-3	many	TGTGCCAGCAGCGCGGGACAGATAAACACCATATATTTT	CASSAGQINTIYF
TRBV6-6	-	16	TRBJ1-2	many	TGTGCCAGCAGTTACTCGATACTAGGAACTAACTATGGCTACACCTTC	CASSYSILGTNYGYTF
TRBV19	TRBD2	13	TRBJ2-5	few	TGTGCCAGTGGCCGGGGGGACGATGGGACCCAGTACTTC	CASGRGDDGTQYF
TRBV18	TRBD2	16	TRBJ2-3	-	TGTGCCAGCTCACCACCGACAGCGGGGGGCACAGATACGCAGTATTTT	CASSPPTAGGTDTQYF
TRBV7-2	-	16	TRBJ1-1	many	TGTGCCAGCAGCGCGCGTCTCGGGGCAGGGAGGACTGAAGCTTTCTTT	CASSARLGAGRTEAFF
TRBV5-6	-	19	TRBJ2-7	-	TGTGCCAGCAGTGGGGCCCCCCAGGGTGGGACATTACTAAACTACGAGCAGTACTTC	CASSGAPQGGTLLNYEQYF
TRBV9	TRBD1	14	TRBJ1-1	many	TGTGCCAGCAGTTTACTACCGGGACAGGGTGGGGCTTTCTTT	CASSLLPGQGGAFF
TRBV6-6	-	13	TRBJ1-5	many	TGTGCCAGCACCCAGGTGGGAGGTCAGCCCCAGCATTTT	CASTQVGGQPQHF